This passage covers 14 T cell receptor beta chains from one sample sequenced in a study of cytomegalovirus exposure and HLA in healthy donors (dated by TCRdb to 2017 to 2019). Libraries came from the immunoSEQ multiplex PCR assay. For the multiplex PCR, a mixture combining 60 forward primers for TCR Vbeta segments and 13 reverse primers for TCR Jbeta segments was used. The clones in this table, taken by TCRdb from immuneACCESS, are in-frame only. Not every clone is retained; where verified, under half of the shortfall comes from an unresolved V gene, and the cause of the rest is unknown. The sample includes around 140,000 clones, with about three quarters observed a single time. Approximately 4% of the sample is in the top ten clones. Sequencing was carried out using PBMCs. The source of these receptors is a man aged 45-65 years in good health and CMV-seropositive.

The sample holds a few counts of this clone. The chain uses TRBV6-1 and TRBJ2-3, with 10 bases that match TRBD1. V trimming: 9 bases; J trimming: 3 bases; junction bases outside the gene matches: 9. Per the germline V gene, CDR1 is MNHNS and CDR2 is SASEGT. The CDR3 spans 15 residues. CDR3 sequence (DNA): TGTGCCAGTGGTACGCCGGGACAGGGGACAGATACGCAGTATTTT. Amino acids: CASGTPGQGTDTQYF.

The chain uses TRBV4-2 and TRBJ2-7; D is unclear. The germline V gene has CDR1 LGHNA and CDR2 YNFKEQ. The CDR3 totals 13 residues. V lost 0 bases and J lost 9, with 12 bases in between. CDR3 coding DNA: TGTGCCAGCAGCCAAGAATTAGAGGCCGCGCAGTACTTC. Its translation: CASSQELEAAQYF.

The rearrangement joins TRBV6-5 to TRBJ2-7, with 7 bases lining up with TRBD2. J was trimmed by 2 bases and V by 7 bases; bases with no gene match: 8. Germline V gene lookup returns CDR1 MNHEY and CDR2 SVGAGI. This CDR3 contains 14 residues. The CDR3 sequence: CASNQRGPPYEQYF. In nucleotides, the CDR3 is TGTGCCAGCAACCAGCGGGGCCCCCCCTACGAGCAGTACTTC.

This clone appeared once. The V and J genes are TRBV6-5 and TRBJ2-5; no reliable D call. Germline V gene lookup returns CDR1 MNHEY and CDR2 SVGAGI. The CDR3 spans 15 residues. Between the trimmed V and J ends, which lost 0 bases and 2 bases, there was a span of 10 bases. The chain's CDR3 is CASSYSAASQETQYF. In DNA, the CDR3 is TGTGCCAGCAGTTACTCCGCGGCTTCTCAAGAGACCCAGTACTTC.

The chain is built from TRBV7-9 and TRBJ1-6; the D gene is possibly TRBD1 (5 bases). V lost 4 bases, J lost 9 bases, and 16 bases lay in between. CDR3 length: 15 amino acids. CDR1 and CDR2 from the germline V gene are SEHNR and FQNEAQ (reference sequence). In DNA form, the CDR3 reads TGTGCCAGCAGCTATTTCGGGGGAGGTAGTTCACCCCTCCACTTT. This codes for CASSYFGGGSSPLHF.

The chain carries TRBV6-5 and TRBJ1-5; D perhaps matches TRBD1 (5 bases). The germline CDR1 and CDR2 sequences are MNHEY and SVGAGI. The CDR3 length is 15 residues. V gave up 6 bases and J gave up 5 bases, with 17 bases separating them. This chain's CDR3 is CASSPGLLPDQPQHF. CDR3 sequence (DNA): TGTGCCAGCAGCCCGGGACTCCTACCGGATCAGCCCCAGCATTTT.

The chain links TRBV10-3 to TRBJ1-2, with a tentative D call TRBD1 (5 bases). The length of the CDR3 is 16 residues. Trimming shortened V by 6 bases and J by 2 bases, and 19 bases separated the two germline ends. The germline V gene has CDR1 ENHRY and CDR2 SYGVKD. The CDR3 bases are TGTGCCATCAGCAAGGATCTAGGGGATCCGAACTATGGCTACACCTTC. Amino acid sequence: CAISKDLGDPNYGYTF.

The V gene is TRBV6-5, the J gene TRBJ1-1; D unclear. CDR3 size: 15 residues. The germline V and J ends were trimmed by 0 bases and 0 bases, with 8 bases remaining between them. Germline V gene data show CDR1 as MNHEY and CDR2 as SVGAGI. For the CDR3, the DNA is TGTGCCAGCAGTTACTCGAGGGATATGAACACTGAAGCTTTCTTT. This sequence encodes CASSYSRDMNTEAFF.

The chain is built from TRBV18 and TRBJ1-1; 12 positions match TRBD1. V shed 4 bases, J shed 2 bases, and the junction held 23 bases outside the gene matches. The germline V gene has CDR1 KGHSH and CDR2 LQKENI. The CDR3 spans 22 residues. The CDR3 is CASSLFTGTGGRRTTENTEAFF. CDR3 DNA: TGTGCCAGCTCACTCTTCACCGGGACAGGGGGCAGGCGAACTACGGAAAACACTGAAGCTTTCTTT.

A few counts support this clone. This chain uses TRBV2 with TRBJ1-2, with a weak D call TRBD1 (5 bases). The CDR3 consists of 13 residues. Between the trimmed V and J ends, which lost 7 bases and 7 bases, there was a span of 16 bases. Germline CDR1 is SNHLY and CDR2 is FYNNEI. The CDR3 coding sequence is TGTGCCAGCACCAGGGTGCGAGATTTTGGCTACACCTTC. Protein sequence: CASTRVRDFGYTF.

The rearrangement uses TRBV12-5 and TRBJ1-5, with 8 bases that match TRBD1. The J segment lost 2 bases and the V segment lost 7 bases, leaving 4 bases of the junction unmatched. Germline CDR1 LGHNT, CDR2 FRNRAP. CDR3 length equals 14 residues. The CDR3 nucleotides read TGTGCTAGTGCTCTGACAGGGGGCAATCAGCCCCAGCATTTT. Its protein product is CASALTGGNQPQHF.

The chain joins TRBV19 to TRBJ1-5; D may be TRBD1 (6 bases). The CDR3 totals 14 residues. V was clipped by 4 bases and J by 7 bases, with 14 bases between them. The V gene's germline CDR1 is LNHDA and CDR2 SQIVND (reference sequence). The CDR3 coding sequence is TGTGCCAGTAGTACTACAGGGAATGGACAGCCCCAGCATTTT. Translating it yields CASSTTGNGQPQHF. Filled out from reference TRBV19 and TRBJ1-5, the complete variable domain reads DGGITQSPKYLFRKEGQNVTLSCEQNLNHDAMYWYRQDPGQGLRLIYYSQIVNDFQKGDIAEGYSVSREKKESFPLTVTSAQKNPTAFYLCASSTTGNGQPQHFGDGTRLSIL.

This clone occurred a few times. The V and J genes are TRBV2 and TRBJ1-2; 9 bases are shared with TRBD1. In germline, CDR1 is SNHLY, CDR2 FYNNEI. The CDR3 is made up of 14 amino acids. The ends lost 6 bases at V and 3 bases at J; junction bases unmatched: 5. DNA for the CDR3: TGTGCCAGCAGGCTACAGGGGGCGGACTATGGCTACACCTTC. This encodes CASRLQGADYGYTF.

The V and J genes are TRBV19 and TRBJ2-5; a weak D match, TRBD2 (5 bases). Trimming took off 3 bases at V and 2 bases at J, with 10 bases between the two ends. The CDR3 is made up of 14 amino acids. Germline-derived CDR1 and CDR2 are LNHDA and SQIVND (reference sequence). The CDR3 nucleotides are TGTGCCAGTAGTATGGGCCGACTACAAGAGACCCAGTACTTC. It encodes CASSMGRLQETQYF.